These 17 T cell receptor beta chains originate from one sample sequenced in a study of beta chain features in type 1 diabetes. Investigators reverse transcribed all isolated RNA, so they sequenced expressed TCRB transcripts. Sequencing was performed with immunoSEQ multiplex PCR; in TCRdb, only in-frame clones are kept and a portion is missing. The repertoire has 900,000 or so clones, 17% of them found once; the top ten carry roughly 0.025%. What was sequenced was naive CD4+ T cells from blood. These receptors were collected from a woman aged 18-29 years in good health.

This clone showed up just a few times. CDR3 loop: CASSLAIPGAYEQYF. The CDR3 DNA reads as TGTGCCAGCAGCTTAGCGATCCCAGGGGCCTACGAGCAGTACTTC. This chain connects TRBV7-9 to TRBJ2-7; D perhaps matches TRBD1 (6 bases). V was pared by 0 bases and J by 2 bases, with 11 bases between. The germline V gene encodes CDR1 SEHNR and CDR2 FQNEAQ (reference sequence). CDR3 length: 15 amino acids.

In this sample, this clone turned up a few times. This chain joins TRBV18 and TRBJ2-1, with 7 bases aligning to TRBD2. J was trimmed by 9 bases and V by 3 bases; bases with no gene match: 8. Germline assignment: CDR1 KGHSH and CDR2 LQKENI. The CDR3 has 14 residues. For the CDR3, the DNA is TGTGCCAGCTCACCGATGCGGGAGTCGGTTGAGCAGTTCTTC. Its translation is CASSPMRESVEQFF.

This rearrangement joins TRBV6-6 to TRBJ1-2, with a tentative D call TRBD1 (5 bases). The germline V and J ends were trimmed by 8 bases and 5 bases, with 9 bases remaining between them. The V gene's germline CDR1 is MNHNY and CDR2 SVGAGI (reference sequence). CDR3 length: 11 amino acids. The CDR3 DNA reads TGTGCCAGCGGGGGGGAGTATGGCTACACCTTC. Translation: CASGGEYGYTF.

The chain combines TRBV18 with TRBJ1-2; D gene ambiguous. Looked up from germline, CDR1 is KGHSH and CDR2 is LQKENI. CDR3 length: 14 residues. V was cut by 3 bases and J by 4 bases, with 12 bases left in between. This chain's CDR3 is CASSPQDPLYGYTF. CDR3 nucleotide sequence: TGTGCCAGCTCACCCCAGGATCCCCTCTATGGCTACACCTTC.

The rearrangement uses TRBV7-2 and TRBJ2-6; D possibly corresponds to TRBD2 (5 bases). The CDR3 contains 17 residues. Germline V gene data show CDR1 as SGHTA and CDR2 as FQGNSA. V was trimmed by 8 bases and J by 0 bases, leaving 17 bases between them. The CDR3 DNA reads as TGTGCCAGCGCCCTGCGCGGGCTCGGCTCTGGGGCCAACGTCCTGACTTTC. It encodes CASALRGLGSGANVLTF.

The J gene is TRBJ2-7, the V gene TRBV5-1; 11 nucleotides align to TRBD2. V dropped 3 bases and J dropped 4; count of bases not matched to a gene: 9. Germline V gene lookup returns CDR1 SGHRS and CDR2 YFSETQ. The CDR3 consists of 16 residues. CDR3 DNA sequence: TGCGCCAGCAGCTCCAAAGAACTAGCGGGAGATTACGAGCAGTACTTC. Amino acid sequence: CASSSKELAGDYEQYF.

A few counts support this clone. The chain combines TRBV7-3 with TRBJ2-1, with 14 bases identical to TRBD2. CDR1 is SGHTA, CDR2 FQGTGA, per germline. The CDR3 extends over 17 amino acids. J was trimmed by 8 bases and V by 5 bases; bases with no gene match: 11. CDR3 DNA: TGTGCCAGCAGCCCAGGAATCGGGACTAGCGGGAGATATGAGCAGTTCTTC. Translation gives CASSPGIGTSGRYEQFF.

This clone has just a few counts. The chain uses TRBV7-9 and TRBJ2-7, with D perhaps assigned TRBD1 or TRBD2 (5 bases each). The CDR3 totals 12 residues. The germline V gene encodes CDR1 SEHNR and CDR2 FQNEAQ (reference sequence). Trimming left V 11 bases short and J 5 bases short, with 16 bases between. For the CDR3, the DNA is TGTGCCCTATCCTGGGGGTCGAACGAGCAGTACTTC. Encoded protein: CALSWGSNEQYF.

V is TRBV7-2 and J is TRBJ2-5, with a tentative D call TRBD1 (6 bases). In germline, CDR1 is SGHTA, CDR2 FQGNSA. The CDR3 totals 14 residues. V was pared by 3 bases and J by 1 base, with 9 bases between. Here the CDR3 DNA reads TGTGCCAGCAGCTTCTCAGGGGTCCAAGAGACCCAGTACTTC. This sequence encodes CASSFSGVQETQYF.

This clone has a handful of counts. This chain links TRBV21-1 with TRBJ2-7; the table's D gene call, TRBD2, was not cross checked with the DNA. TRBV21-1 corresponds to a pseudogene. This CDR3 is built from 12 residues. The CDR3 sequence: CASGLLEYEQYF. CDR3 coding DNA: TGTGCCAGCGGACTTTTGGAATACGAGCAGTACTTC.

Only a few counts were recorded for this clone. Other DNA sequences from this sample encode an identical CDR3 as well. The chain recombines TRBV28 with TRBJ1-2; the D is unclear. This CDR3 spans 13 amino acids. Germline V gene lookup returns CDR1 MDHEN and CDR2 SYDVKM. V was trimmed by 3 bases and J by 3 bases, leaving 8 bases between them. CDR3 amino acids: CASSLGRDYGYTF. Written as DNA, the CDR3 is TGTGCCAGCAGTTTGGGTCGCGACTATGGCTACACCTTC.

J is TRBJ2-3 and V is TRBV28, with D unresolved. Trimming removed 4 bases from V and 4 bases from J, with 3 bases in between. Germline CDR1 MDHEN, CDR2 SYDVKM. The CDR3 is made up of 11 amino acids. The DNA for the CDR3 is TGTGCCAGCAGTTCTGCAGATACGCAGTATTTT. Translated, it gives CASSSADTQYF.

The chain joins TRBV20-1 to TRBJ1-2; D is unclear. The V end lost 3 bases, the J end lost 7 bases, and 9 bases lay between the germline ends. CDR3 length: 11 residues. From germline, CDR1 is DFQATT and CDR2 SNEGSKA (reference sequence). CDR3 amino acids: CSASGFSGYTF. The CDR3 DNA is TGCAGTGCTAGTGGTTTTAGTGGCTACACCTTC.

In its sample, this clone was seen a few times. The chain has TRBV15 and TRBJ2-5; D is uncertain. The CDR3 loop spans 13 amino acids. Germline values: CDR1 LNHNV, CDR2 YYDKDF (reference sequence). V lost 0 bases and J lost 1, with 3 bases in between. This CDR3 is CATSRDIQETQYF. The CDR3, as DNA: TGTGCCACCAGCAGAGACATCCAAGAGACCCAGTACTTC.

This clone was recorded a few times. J is TRBJ1-1 and V is TRBV28, with no clear D. Germline V gene sequence: CDR1 MDHEN, CDR2 SYDVKM. The V gene lost 7 bases and the J gene lost 2 bases, with 11 bases spanning the gap. This CDR3 comprises 13 residues. In DNA form, the CDR3 reads TGTGCCAGCATCCCTAGGGCCAACACTGAAGCTTTCTTT. Protein sequence: CASIPRANTEAFF.

DNA of the CDR3: TGTGCCATCAGCACCGACAGGACCTCCGGAGAGACCCAGTACTTC. It translates to CAISTDRTSGETQYF. The rearrangement joins TRBV10-3 to TRBJ2-5, with TRBD1 as a possible D gene (6 bases). Trimming removed 6 bases from V and 4 bases from J, with 18 bases in between. The CDR3 runs 15 residues. Germline-derived CDR1 and CDR2 are ENHRY and SYGVKD.

This chain uses TRBV7-3 with TRBJ2-1; TRBD2 matches 11 bases. Germline lookup yields CDR1 SGHTA and CDR2 FQGTGA. The CDR3 is 15 amino acids. Trimming took 5 bases from V and 4 from J; bases not matched to a gene: 4. CDR3 nucleotide sequence: TGTGCCAGCAGCGAGACTAGCGGGGCATACAATGAGCAGTTCTTC. Translated: CASSETSGAYNEQFF.